This T cell receptor (beta chain) appears in the sequencing data of a study of tumor T cells in aggressive B-cell lymphoma. The method was immunoSEQ multiplex PCR; TCRdb's version includes in-frame clones alone and lacks a portion of them. The sample includes 6,200 or so clones, 88% seen only once; the top ten take roughly 2.8%. Only one count was recorded for this clone. The CDR3 totals 14 residues. Looked up from germline, CDR1 is SGHRS and CDR2 is YFSETQ. V gave up 0 bases and J gave up 7 bases, with 11 bases separating them. The rearrangement joins TRBV5-1 to TRBJ2-1, with D perhaps matching TRBD2 (7 bases). Specimen: tumor tissue. The clonotype was recovered from an adult with diffuse large B cell lymphoma. Some clones in this sample may be carry-over from other donors' samples. The CDR3 nucleotides read TGCGCCAGCAGCTTGGCTGGGGGGGCGAATGAGCAGTTCTTC. Its protein product is CASSLAGGANEQFF.